The entry that follows covers one T cell receptor beta chain sequence. Combining a sample-barcoded 5' primer with a J-beta primer mix, a second PCR ran for roughly 7 to 11 cycles. Each CDR3 protein is one row after TCRdb ran MiXCR on the 5' RACE reads. The data hold 850,000 to 1,300,000 distinct CDR3 sequences, with less than 50% observed a single time. This sample was included in a study of blood T cells in healthy people across ages. CDR1 is SGHTA, CDR2 FQGNSA, per germline. The CDR3 has 16 amino acids. V was pared by 3 bases and J by 0 bases, with 9 bases between. The sequenced material came from blood. This sequence originates from a woman aged 55-69 years in good health. The chain uses TRBV7-2 and TRBJ2-6, with D possibly being TRBD2 (6 bases). CDR3 in amino acids: CASSFPGVSGANVLTF. In DNA form, the CDR3 reads TGTGCCAGCAGCTTTCCGGGGGTCTCTGGGGCCAACGTCCTGACTTTC. The entire variable domain, with the rest obtained from reference TRBV7-2 and TRBJ2-6, is as follows: GAGVSQSPSNKVTEKGKDVELRCDPISGHTALYWYRQSLGQGLEFLIYFQGNSAPDKSGLPSDRFSAERTGGSVSTLTIQRTQQEDSAVYLCASSFPGVSGANVLTFGAGSRLTVL.